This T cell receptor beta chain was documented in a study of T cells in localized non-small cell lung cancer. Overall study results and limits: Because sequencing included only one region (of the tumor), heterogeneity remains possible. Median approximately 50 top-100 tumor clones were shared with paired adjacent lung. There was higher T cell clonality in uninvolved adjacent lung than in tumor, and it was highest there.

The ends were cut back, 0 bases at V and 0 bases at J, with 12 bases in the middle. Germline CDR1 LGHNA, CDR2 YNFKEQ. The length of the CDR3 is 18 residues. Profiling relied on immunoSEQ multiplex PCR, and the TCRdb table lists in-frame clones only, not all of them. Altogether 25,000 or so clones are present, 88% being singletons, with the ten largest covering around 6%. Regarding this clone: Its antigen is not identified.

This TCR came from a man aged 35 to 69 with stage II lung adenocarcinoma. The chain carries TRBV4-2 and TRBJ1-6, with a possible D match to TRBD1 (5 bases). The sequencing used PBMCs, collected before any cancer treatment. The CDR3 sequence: CASSQDIQGSSYNSPLHF. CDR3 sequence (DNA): TGTGCCAGCAGCCAAGATATCCAGGGAAGCTCCTATAATTCACCCCTCCACTTT.